These T cell receptor beta chains were read from a single sample in a study of T cells after posttransplantation cyclophosphamide. TCRdb's table, derived via immunoSEQ multiplex PCR, lists solely in-frame clones and lacks some. This sample yields roughly 30,000 clones, of which around nine tenths are seen a single time; approximately 0.25% belongs to the top ten. Sample: naive CD4+ T cells sorted from PBMCs. These receptors all stem from an older woman in good health, CMV-negative, and a related stem cell transplant donor. Each CDR3 is given with its conserved first and last residue. A D gene is named only where the DNA matches it firmly. Clone size appears in some rows only: once, few, many, or a class for an expanded clone.

j_gene	d_gene	abundance	v_gene	CDR3nt	CDR3aa
TRBJ1-6	NA	NA	TRBV6-5	TGTGCCAGCAGTCTTAAGCTTAATTCACCCCTCCACTTT	CASSLKLNSPLHF
TRBJ2-2	TRBD2	NA	TRBV9	TGTGCCAGCAGCGTAGAGGCGGGAGGGAACACCGGGGAGCTGTTTTTT	CASSVEAGGNTGELFF
TRBJ1-2	TRBD1	once	TRBV30	TGTGCCTGGAGGCTAACGGGACAGGGCCTTGGCTACACCTTC	CAWRLTGQGLGYTF
TRBJ2-7	TRBD1	NA	TRBV7-9	TGTGCCAGCAGCGAGGGGGGACAGGGGCCATACGAGCAGTACTTC	CASSEGGQGPYEQYF
TRBJ2-7	TRBD1	NA	TRBV6-5	TGTGCCAGCAGTTTGGACAGGGGCGGGAACGGGCAGTACTTC	CASSLDRGGNGQYF
TRBJ2-3	TRBD2	NA	TRBV18	TGTGCCAGCTCACGGGGACTAGGCACAGATACGCAGTATTTT	CASSRGLGTDTQYF
TRBJ1-2	TRBD1	NA	TRBV2	TGTGCCAGCAGGGGGACAGGGGGTAACTATGGCTACACCTTC	CASRGTGGNYGYTF
TRBJ2-3	TRBD2	NA	TRBV5-1	TGCGCCAGCAGCTTGCCTAGCGGGGGCACAGATACGCAGTATTTT	CASSLPSGGTDTQYF
TRBJ2-7	TRBD1	NA	TRBV4-3	TGCGCCAGCAGCCAAACCGGGACAGGGTTTTACGAGCAGTACTTC	CASSQTGTGFYEQYF
TRBJ1-4	NA	NA	TRBV19	TGTGCCAGTAGTATCCGGTTCCAACAGCGGACTAATGAAAAACTGTTTTTT	CASSIRFQQRTNEKLFF
TRBJ2-1	TRBD1	NA	TRBV27	TGTGCCAGCACCAAAGCCGGGACAGGGGGCATGTATGAGCAGTTCTTC	CASTKAGTGGMYEQFF
TRBJ1-5	TRBD1	NA	TRBV6-5	TGTGCCAGCAGAGGGGCAGGGGGGAGCAATCAGCCCCAGCATTTT	CASRGAGGSNQPQHF
TRBJ2-3	NA	NA	TRBV5-1	TGCGCCAGCAGCTTGGGGCAGGGCATGGATACGCAGTATTTT	CASSLGQGMDTQYF
TRBJ2-7	NA	NA	TRBV25-1	TGTGCCAGCAGCCCCAGCGGGCGAACCTCCTACGAGCAGTACTTC	CASSPSGRTSYEQYF
TRBJ2-7	TRBD2	NA	TRBV15	TGTGCCACCAGCGTGGGGCGGGAGAGCTCCTACGAGCAGTACTTC	CATSVGRESSYEQYF
TRBJ2-7	TRBD1	NA	TRBV6-5	TGTGCCAGCACCAAGGGGACAGGGACATACGAGCAGTACTTC	CASTKGTGTYEQYF
TRBJ2-5	TRBD1	NA	TRBV10-2	TGCGCCAGCGGGACAGGCCAAGAGACCCAGTACTTC	CASGTGQETQYF
TRBJ2-3	NA	NA	TRBV21-1	TGTGCCAGCAGCATGGGACAGATCACAGATACGCAGTATTTT	CASSMGQITDTQYF
TRBJ1-2	NA	NA	TRBV2	TGTGCCAGCACCCTACGGGTTCAATCGGATGGCTACACCTTC	CASTLRVQSDGYTF
TRBJ2-3	NA	once	TRBV18	TGTGCCAGCTCACCAGGCAGGGTCCCAGATACGCAGTATTTT	CASSPGRVPDTQYF
TRBJ2-3	TRBD2	NA	TRBV7-9	TGTGCCAGCAGCTCTAGCGGGCCCACAGATACGCAGTATTTT	CASSSSGPTDTQYF
TRBJ2-2	TRBD2	NA	TRBV11-3	TGTGCCAGCAGCGACACTAGCGGGAGGGGGAACACCGGGGAGCTGTTTTTT	CASSDTSGRGNTGELFF
TRBJ2-2	TRBD2	NA	TRBV7-9	TGTGCCAGCAGCTGGAACGGACTAGCGGGGGGATCGAACACCGGGGAGCTGTTTTTT	CASSWNGLAGGSNTGELFF
TRBJ2-7	NA	NA	TRBV11-3	TGTGCCAGCAGTAGGGACAATACCTACGAGCAGTACTTC	CASSRDNTYEQYF
TRBJ1-5	TRBD1	NA	TRBV4-3	TGCGCCAGCAGCCAAGAGACAGGGGGCTATCAGCCCCAGCATTTT	CASSQETGGYQPQHF
TRBJ1-2	NA	NA	TRBV5-1	TGCGCCAGCAGCTCCGGACTCAACTATGGCTACACCTTC	CASSSGLNYGYTF
TRBJ2-7	TRBD1	NA	TRBV7-2	TGTGCCAGCAGCCTGGCCGGGACAGGGCTTGGAGTCGAGCAGTACTTC	CASSLAGTGLGVEQYF
TRBJ1-3	NA	few	TRBV13	TGTGCCAGCAGCTCTCAGGCCTCTGGAAACACCATATATTTT	CASSSQASGNTIYF
TRBJ2-1	TRBD2	NA	TRBV2	TGTGCCAGCAAACTCTCGGGGGGTGAGCAGTTCTTC	CASKLSGGEQFF
TRBJ2-3	NA	NA	TRBV30	TGTGCCTGGAGTAGCTTAGCTAGCACAGATACGCAGTATTTT	CAWSSLASTDTQYF
TRBJ2-5	TRBD2	NA	TRBV5-1	TGCGCCAGCAGCGGCGGGGGTGGTAGCGGGGGAGAGACCCAGTACTTC	CASSGGGGSGGETQYF
TRBJ1-1	TRBD1	NA	TRBV30	TGTGCCTGGAGTCCATTGACAGGGGGCACTGAAGCTTTCTTT	CAWSPLTGGTEAFF
TRBJ2-2	TRBD1	NA	TRBV28	TGTGCCAGCATCCAGGGGGCGCCCACCGGGGAGCTGTTTTTT	CASIQGAPTGELFF
TRBJ2-7	NA	once	TRBV6-6	TGTGCCAGCAGTTACTCACAGCGCGGGAACGAGCAGTACTTC	CASSYSQRGNEQYF
TRBJ1-1	NA	NA	TRBV18	TGTGCCAGCTCACGTAGTGCAGGGGCCACTGAAGCTTTCTTT	CASSRSAGATEAFF
TRBJ1-2	TRBD1	NA	TRBV5-8	TGTGCCAGCAGCCCGGTCCCGGGACAGGGGGCGTACGGCTACACCTTC	CASSPVPGQGAYGYTF
TRBJ2-3	NA	NA	TRBV28	TGTGCCAGCAGTTCCCTCAGGGGGGGCACAGATACGCAGTATTTT	CASSSLRGGTDTQYF
TRBJ1-5	NA	NA	TRBV10-3	TGTGCCATCAAAAGGGAGGAGGGTCAGCCCCAGCATTTT	CAIKREEGQPQHF
TRBJ2-7	TRBD2	NA	TRBV9	TGTGCCAGCAGCTTGGGGCCTAGCGGGCGCCTCTCCTACGAGCAGTACTTC	CASSLGPSGRLSYEQYF
TRBJ2-1	TRBD1	NA	TRBV28	TGTGCCAGCAGGTTAACCGGGACAGGAGCCTACAATGAGCAGTTCTTC	CASRLTGTGAYNEQFF
TRBJ1-3	NA	NA	TRBV28	TGTGCCAGCAGTTTACAGCGGGCCGAAGGAAACACCATATATTTT	CASSLQRAEGNTIYF
TRBJ1-4	NA	NA	TRBV7-9	NA	CASSFGQGEKLFF
TRBJ2-7	NA	NA	TRBV28	TGTGCCAGCAGTTTATTACAGGACATGTACGAGCAGTACTTC	CASSLLQDMYEQYF
TRBJ2-1	TRBD2	NA	TRBV5-6	TGTGCCAGCCATACTAGCGGGAGGGGCACCTACAATGAGCAGTTCTTC	CASHTSGRGTYNEQFF
TRBJ2-3	NA	NA	TRBV7-3	TGTGCCAGCAGCCCCGAGCGGTGGAGTACGCAGTATTTT	CASSPERWSTQYF
TRBJ2-7	NA	NA	TRBV7-2	TGTGCCAGCAGCTTAGTCGGCGGGATTATATTCGAGCAGTACTTC	CASSLVGGIIFEQYF
TRBJ2-1	TRBD2	NA	TRBV28	TGTGCCAGCAGCAGAGGCGGGGGTTCCTACAATGAGCAGTTCTTC	CASSRGGGSYNEQFF